A selection of T cell receptor beta chains follows, all from one sample in a study of T cell responses to AZD1222 COVID-19 vaccine. The method was immunoSEQ multiplex PCR; TCRdb's version includes in-frame clones alone and lacks a portion of them. In the table there are about 66,000 clones, over 75% of which are singletons. Here the sequenced sample was peripheral blood, taken on day 0 of AZD1222 vaccination. The receptor source for this set is an adult in good health. Each CDR3 is given with its conserved first and last residue. Each record gives: clone size, D gene, J gene, V gene, CDR3 protein, CDR3 DNA. A D gene is named only where the DNA matches it firmly. Clone size, where shown, is once, few, many, or a class for clones that have expanded.

clone size: many; D gene: .; J gene: TRBJ2-7; V gene: TRBV10-2; CDR3 protein: CASRSVAGAYEQYF; CDR3 DNA: TGCGCCAGCAGATCTGTTGCTGGAGCCTACGAGCAGTACTTC
clone size: .; D gene: .; J gene: TRBJ1-4; V gene: TRBV7-9; CDR3 protein: CASSTSTNEKLFF; CDR3 DNA: TGTGCCAGCTCCACTTCAACTAATGAAAAACTGTTTTTT
clone size: once; D gene: TRBD1; J gene: TRBJ2-5; V gene: TRBV6-1; CDR3 protein: CASSDLLGQQETQYF; CDR3 DNA: TGTGCCAGCAGTGATTTGTTGGGACAGCAAGAGACCCAGTACTTC
clone size: .; D gene: TRBD1; J gene: TRBJ1-1; V gene: TRBV28; CDR3 protein: CASSLYLRQGPTEAFF; CDR3 DNA: TGTGCCAGCAGTTTATACCTCCGACAGGGCCCCACTGAAGCTTTCTTT
clone size: .; D gene: .; J gene: TRBJ2-1; V gene: TRBV12-3/TRBV12-4; CDR3 protein: CASSFTLNNEQFF; CDR3 DNA: TGTGCCAGCAGTTTTACATTGAACAATGAGCAGTTCTTC
clone size: .; D gene: .; J gene: TRBJ2-3; V gene: TRBV4-2; CDR3 protein: CASSQGGGTDTQYF; CDR3 DNA: TGTGCCAGCAGCCAAGGCGGGGGCACAGATACGCAGTATTTT
clone size: .; D gene: .; J gene: TRBJ2-5; V gene: TRBV20-1; CDR3 protein: CSARPSRTQYF; CDR3 DNA: TGCAGTGCTCGCCCGTCCCGGACCCAGTACTTC
clone size: once; D gene: .; J gene: TRBJ2-2; V gene: TRBV30; CDR3 protein: CAWYRVGRPGELFF; CDR3 DNA: TGTGCCTGGTACAGGGTAGGAAGGCCCGGGGAGCTGTTTTTT
clone size: .; D gene: .; J gene: TRBJ1-5; V gene: TRBV7-8; CDR3 protein: CASSAGPNQPQHF; CDR3 DNA: TGTGCCAGCAGCGCGGGCCCTAATCAGCCCCAGCATTTT
clone size: .; D gene: .; J gene: TRBJ1-2; V gene: TRBV29-1; CDR3 protein: CSTLGGRGYTF; CDR3 DNA: TGCAGCACCCTTGGGGGAAGAGGCTACACCTTC
clone size: .; D gene: .; J gene: TRBJ1-1; V gene: TRBV9; CDR3 protein: CASSVGPGTNTEAFF; CDR3 DNA: TGTGCCAGCAGCGTAGGCCCGGGAACGAACACTGAAGCTTTCTTT
clone size: .; D gene: TRBD1; J gene: TRBJ1-1; V gene: TRBV9; CDR3 protein: CASSATGGSEAFF; CDR3 DNA: TGTGCCAGCAGCGCTACAGGGGGCTCTGAAGCTTTCTTT
clone size: .; D gene: .; J gene: TRBJ2-7; V gene: TRBV7-9; CDR3 protein: CASSLRTSSYEQYF; CDR3 DNA: TGTGCCAGCAGCCTTAGGACAAGCTCCTACGAGCAGTACTTC
clone size: .; D gene: TRBD1; J gene: TRBJ1-1; V gene: TRBV2; CDR3 protein: CASSEAGTTGGEAFF; CDR3 DNA: TGTGCCAGCAGTGAAGCGGGAACGACAGGGGGTGAAGCTTTCTTT
clone size: .; D gene: TRBD2; J gene: TRBJ2-1; V gene: TRBV4-1; CDR3 protein: CASSHPISGSDYNEQFF; CDR3 DNA: TGCGCCAGCAGCCACCCAATTAGCGGGAGCGATTACAATGAGCAGTTCTTC
clone size: .; D gene: .; J gene: TRBJ1-5; V gene: TRBV28; CDR3 protein: CASRLRGGDQPQHF; CDR3 DNA: TGTGCCAGCAGGCTCCGGGGGGGGGATCAACCCCAGCATTTT
clone size: few; D gene: .; J gene: TRBJ2-3; V gene: TRBV3-1/TRBV3-2; CDR3 protein: CASSQDIRGAGYTDTQYF; CDR3 DNA: TGTGCCAGCAGCCAAGATATCCGCGGGGCGGGATACACAGATACGCAGTATTTT
clone size: .; D gene: TRBD1; J gene: TRBJ1-5; V gene: TRBV30; CDR3 protein: CAWSMDRGRGGNQPQHF; CDR3 DNA: TGTGCCTGGAGTATGGACAGGGGACGGGGTGGCAATCAGCCCCAGCATTTT
clone size: .; D gene: TRBD1; J gene: TRBJ1-4; V gene: TRBV9; CDR3 protein: CASSVGQGARSEKLFF; CDR3 DNA: TGTGCCAGCAGCGTGGGGCAGGGGGCACGAAGTGAAAAACTGTTTTTT
clone size: once; D gene: TRBD1; J gene: TRBJ1-2; V gene: TRBV27; CDR3 protein: CASSPGTGRANYGYTF; CDR3 DNA: TGTGCCAGCAGTCCCGGGACAGGGAGGGCTAACTATGGCTACACCTTC
clone size: .; D gene: .; J gene: TRBJ2-6; V gene: TRBV4-2; CDR3 protein: CASSHGSSGANVLTF; CDR3 DNA: TGTGCCAGCAGCCATGGTAGCTCTGGGGCCAACGTCCTGACTTTC
clone size: .; D gene: .; J gene: TRBJ2-3; V gene: TRBV28; CDR3 protein: CASKGNTQYF; CDR3 DNA: TGTGCCAGCAAGGGGAATACGCAGTATTTT
clone size: once; D gene: .; J gene: TRBJ2-3; V gene: TRBV30; CDR3 protein: CAWSVLIADTQYF; CDR3 DNA: TGTGCCTGGAGTGTACTTATCGCAGATACGCAGTATTTT
clone size: .; D gene: .; J gene: TRBJ1-3; V gene: TRBV5-1; CDR3 protein: CASSPGRGGNTIYF; CDR3 DNA: TGCGCCAGCAGCCCGGGACGGGGGGGAAACACCATATATTTT
clone size: .; D gene: TRBD1; J gene: TRBJ1-4; V gene: TRBV28; CDR3 protein: CASSSAGTGDEKLFF; CDR3 DNA: TGTGCCAGCAGTTCCGCCGGGACAGGGGATGAAAAACTGTTTTTT
clone size: .; D gene: TRBD1; J gene: TRBJ1-5; V gene: TRBV6-5; CDR3 protein: CASSYDRDGNQPQHF; CDR3 DNA: TGTGCCAGCAGTTACGACAGGGATGGCAATCAGCCCCAGCATTTT
clone size: .; D gene: TRBD1; J gene: TRBJ1-1; V gene: TRBV18; CDR3 protein: CASSPGQPQLNTEAFF; CDR3 DNA: TGTGCCAGCTCACCGGGACAGCCTCAACTAAACACTGAAGCTTTCTTT
clone size: .; D gene: TRBD1; J gene: TRBJ1-2; V gene: TRBV30; CDR3 protein: CAWSPDREPTHYGYTF; CDR3 DNA: TGTGCCTGGAGTCCAGACAGGGAACCCACCCACTATGGCTACACCTTC
clone size: .; D gene: .; J gene: TRBJ2-1; V gene: TRBV15; CDR3 protein: CATSRDVYGQSSYNEQFF; CDR3 DNA: TGTGCCACCAGCAGAGACGTGTACGGGCAGTCCTCCTACAATGAGCAGTTCTTC
clone size: .; D gene: TRBD2; J gene: TRBJ2-7; V gene: TRBV6-5; CDR3 protein: CASSYEAGGTYEQYF; CDR3 DNA: TGTGCCAGCAGTTACGAGGCGGGGGGGACCTACGAGCAGTACTTC
clone size: .; D gene: TRBD2; J gene: TRBJ2-7; V gene: TRBV7-8; CDR3 protein: CASSREGGLAGYEQYF; CDR3 DNA: TGTGCCAGCAGCCGAGAGGGGGGACTAGCAGGCTACGAGCAGTACTTC
clone size: .; D gene: .; J gene: TRBJ1-5; V gene: TRBV27; CDR3 protein: CASSPNPYQPQHF; CDR3 DNA: TGTGCCAGCAGTCCCAACCCCTATCAGCCCCAGCATTTT
clone size: .; D gene: TRBD1; J gene: TRBJ2-2; V gene: TRBV6-5; CDR3 protein: CASRSGTGVTGELFF; CDR3 DNA: TGTGCCAGCAGATCCGGGACAGGGGTCACCGGGGAGCTGTTTTTT
clone size: .; D gene: .; J gene: TRBJ1-5; V gene: TRBV19; CDR3 protein: CASSNGQMANQPQHF; CDR3 DNA: TGTGCCAGTAGTAACGGACAGATGGCGAATCAGCCCCAGCATTTT
clone size: .; D gene: .; J gene: TRBJ2-2; V gene: TRBV7-3; CDR3 protein: CASSLNPGGARELFF; CDR3 DNA: TGTGCCAGCAGCTTAAATCCAGGCGGGGCCCGGGAGCTGTTTTTT
clone size: once; D gene: .; J gene: TRBJ1-5; V gene: TRBV18; CDR3 protein: CASSPGSGRDQPQHF; CDR3 DNA: TGTGCCAGCTCACCAGGGTCAGGTCGCGATCAGCCCCAGCATTTT
clone size: once; D gene: .; J gene: TRBJ1-6; V gene: TRBV5-6; CDR3 protein: CASNWQLDYNSPLHF; CDR3 DNA: TGTGCCAGCAACTGGCAGCTAGATTATAATTCACCCCTCCACTTT
clone size: .; D gene: .; J gene: TRBJ1-1; V gene: TRBV5-4; CDR3 protein: CASSSREGFNTEAFF; CDR3 DNA: TGTGCCAGCAGCTCACGGGAGGGTTTTAACACTGAAGCTTTCTTT
clone size: .; D gene: .; J gene: TRBJ1-1; V gene: TRBV3-1/TRBV3-2; CDR3 protein: CASRPGTANTEAFF; CDR3 DNA: TGTGCCAGCAGGCCCGGGACCGCGAACACTGAAGCTTTCTTT
clone size: .; D gene: .; J gene: TRBJ2-7; V gene: TRBV10-1; CDR3 protein: CASSPGAAGYEQYF; CDR3 DNA: TGCGCCAGCAGCCCGGGTGCCGCAGGCTACGAGCAGTACTTC
clone size: .; D gene: TRBD1; J gene: TRBJ1-6; V gene: TRBV7-8; CDR3 protein: CASSSRQGIGSPLHF; CDR3 DNA: TGTGCCAGCAGCTCCCGACAGGGAATAGGTTCACCCCTCCACTTT
clone size: few; D gene: TRBD1; J gene: TRBJ2-5; V gene: TRBV4-2; CDR3 protein: CASSPEPGQGSETQYF; CDR3 DNA: TGTGCCAGCAGCCCTGAGCCGGGACAGGGTTCAGAGACCCAGTACTTC
clone size: .; D gene: .; J gene: TRBJ1-1; V gene: TRBV6-5; CDR3 protein: CASSYYRLDTEAFF; CDR3 DNA: TGTGCCAGCAGTTACTACAGGTTGGACACTGAAGCTTTCTTT
clone size: .; D gene: .; J gene: TRBJ2-2; V gene: TRBV28; CDR3 protein: CASRRDFSNTGELFF; CDR3 DNA: TGTGCCAGCAGGCGGGATTTCTCTAACACCGGGGAGCTGTTTTTT
clone size: .; D gene: TRBD1; J gene: TRBJ2-7; V gene: TRBV30; CDR3 protein: CAWSVDRVTYEQYF; CDR3 DNA: TGTGCCTGGAGTGTCGACAGGGTAACCTACGAGCAGTACTTC